A selection of T cell receptor beta chains follows, all from one sample in a study of CD8 T cells in ankylosing spondylitis. One entry per CDR3 protein results from TCRdb running MiXCR on the 5' RACE reads. Found here are more than 150,000 distinct CDR3 sequences, about 20% of them singletons; the top ten hold around 4.5%. Sequenced input: blood, either unsorted or a sorted T cell fraction (not recorded which). The receptors come from a male donor aged 5-29 years with ankylosing spondylitis or in good health (not recorded which). Each CDR3 is given with its conserved first and last residue. The order of the fields is CDR3 protein, CDR3 DNA, clone size, D gene, V gene, J gene. A D gene is named only where the DNA matches it firmly. Rows give clone size only sometimes, using once, few, many, or a class for an expanded clone.

CDR3aa: CASNGLASDEQFF; CDR3nt: TGCGCCAGCAATGGACTAGCGAGTGATGAGCAGTTCTTC; abundance: many; d_gene: TRBD2; v_gene: TRBV5-1; j_gene: TRBJ2-1
CDR3aa: CASSLLRGESQFF; CDR3nt: TGTGCCAGCAGTTTGCTCCGGGGGGAGTCGCAGTTCTTC; abundance: -; d_gene: TRBD2; v_gene: TRBV28; j_gene: TRBJ2-1
CDR3aa: CASSLNAGVEETQYF; CDR3nt: TGTGCCAGCAGCTTAAACGCGGGAGTCGAGGAGACCCAGTACTTC; abundance: many; d_gene: TRBD2; v_gene: TRBV7-7; j_gene: TRBJ2-5
CDR3aa: CASSLVTSTDTQYF; CDR3nt: TGTGCCAGCAGCTTAGTCACTAGCACAGATACGCAGTATTTT; abundance: many; d_gene: -; v_gene: TRBV11-2; j_gene: TRBJ2-3
CDR3aa: CASMGARGTEAFF; CDR3nt: TGTGCCAGCATGGGGGCACGGGGCACTGAAGCTTTCTTT; abundance: many; d_gene: -; v_gene: TRBV6-5; j_gene: TRBJ1-1
CDR3aa: CASSPKDGRVNEQFF; CDR3nt: TGTGCCAGCAGCCCGAAAGACGGGAGGGTGAATGAGCAGTTCTTC; abundance: many; d_gene: TRBD2; v_gene: TRBV5-6; j_gene: TRBJ2-1
CDR3aa: CASSPEGKNSPLHF; CDR3nt: TGTGCCAGCAGCCCCGAAGGCAAAAATTCACCCCTCCACTTT; abundance: many; d_gene: -; v_gene: TRBV9; j_gene: TRBJ1-6
CDR3aa: CSVQGAQGYTF; CDR3nt: TGCAGCGTCCAGGGGGCCCAAGGCTACACCTTC; abundance: -; d_gene: TRBD1; v_gene: TRBV29-1; j_gene: TRBJ1-2
CDR3aa: CSVEGTSAHSYEQYF; CDR3nt: TGCAGCGTTGAAGGGACTAGCGCCCATTCCTACGAGCAGTACTTC; abundance: once; d_gene: TRBD2; v_gene: TRBV29-1; j_gene: TRBJ2-7
CDR3aa: CAISEHFNEQYF; CDR3nt: TGTGCCATCAGTGAACACTTTAATGAGCAGTACTTC; abundance: many; d_gene: -; v_gene: TRBV10-3; j_gene: TRBJ2-7
CDR3aa: CASSLPSGTHSYNEQFF; CDR3nt: TGTGCCAGCAGCTTGCCTAGCGGGACCCACTCCTACAATGAGCAGTTCTTC; abundance: many; d_gene: TRBD2; v_gene: TRBV5-5; j_gene: TRBJ2-1
CDR3aa: CASSLMGISNEQFF; CDR3nt: TGTGCCAGCAGTTTGATGGGGATCTCCAATGAGCAGTTCTTC; abundance: many; d_gene: -; v_gene: TRBV28; j_gene: TRBJ2-1
CDR3aa: CASMELAGAGYNEQFF; CDR3nt: TGTGCCAGCATGGAATTAGCGGGAGCCGGGTACAATGAGCAGTTCTTC; abundance: few; d_gene: TRBD2; v_gene: TRBV6-1; j_gene: TRBJ2-1
CDR3aa: CASSLAPIPLVSYNEQFF; CDR3nt: TGTGCCAGCAGCTTAGCCCCGATTCCACTAGTTTCCTACAATGAGCAGTTCTTC; abundance: many; d_gene: -; v_gene: TRBV11-2; j_gene: TRBJ2-1
CDR3aa: CAWSGGIAKNIQYF; CDR3nt: TGTGCCTGGAGTGGGGGGATAGCCAAAAACATTCAGTACTTC; abundance: many; d_gene: -; v_gene: TRBV30; j_gene: TRBJ2-4
CDR3aa: CASSPQHLGINEQFF; CDR3nt: TGTGCCAGCAGCCCCCAGCATTTGGGGATCAATGAGCAGTTCTTC; abundance: many; d_gene: -; v_gene: TRBV7-2; j_gene: TRBJ2-1
CDR3aa: CSVEDTGPTQHF; CDR3nt: TGCAGCGTTGAAGATACAGGGCCGACCCAGCATTTT; abundance: -; d_gene: -; v_gene: TRBV29-1; j_gene: TRBJ1-5
CDR3aa: CASSVASGNNEQFF; CDR3nt: TGTGCCAGCAGCGTAGCTTCCGGGAATAATGAGCAGTTCTTC; abundance: many; d_gene: -; v_gene: TRBV9; j_gene: TRBJ2-1
CDR3aa: CASSLGGVLGYTF; CDR3nt: TGTGCCAGCAGCTTAGGAGGGGTTCTTGGCTACACCTTC; abundance: once; d_gene: -; v_gene: TRBV11-3; j_gene: TRBJ1-2
CDR3aa: CASRPPGGSGNTIYF; CDR3nt: TGTGCCAGCAGACCTCCAGGGGGCTCTGGAAACACCATATATTTT; abundance: many; d_gene: TRBD1; v_gene: TRBV6-5; j_gene: TRBJ1-3
CDR3aa: CAGPRLAGEETQYF; CDR3nt: TGTGCCGGACCGCGACTAGCGGGAGAAGAGACCCAGTACTTC; abundance: -; d_gene: TRBD2; v_gene: TRBV2; j_gene: TRBJ2-5
CDR3aa: CASSLILNTEAFF; CDR3nt: TGTGCCAGCAGCTTAATTCTGAACACTGAAGCTTTCTTT; abundance: many; d_gene: -; v_gene: TRBV7-8; j_gene: TRBJ1-1
CDR3aa: CASSLTGGTDEQYF; CDR3nt: TGTGCCAGCAGCTTGACAGGGGGGACCGACGAGCAGTACTTC; abundance: few; d_gene: TRBD1; v_gene: TRBV5-5; j_gene: TRBJ2-7
CDR3aa: CASSESQRANTGELFF; CDR3nt: TGCGCCAGCAGTGAGTCGCAGCGCGCGAACACCGGGGAGCTGTTTTTT; abundance: many; d_gene: -; v_gene: TRBV10-2; j_gene: TRBJ2-2
CDR3aa: CASSNWGTGELFF; CDR3nt: TGTGCCAGCAGCAATTGGGGCACCGGGGAGCTGTTTTTT; abundance: many; d_gene: -; v_gene: TRBV27; j_gene: TRBJ2-2
CDR3aa: CASRLAGVAEQFF; CDR3nt: TGCGCCAGCAGACTAGCGGGAGTAGCTGAGCAGTTCTTC; abundance: many; d_gene: TRBD2; v_gene: TRBV5-1; j_gene: TRBJ2-1
CDR3aa: CASSLEGDTTYEQYF; CDR3nt: TGCGCCAGCAGCTTGGAAGGGGACACCACCTACGAGCAGTACTTC; abundance: many; d_gene: -; v_gene: TRBV5-1; j_gene: TRBJ2-7
CDR3aa: CASSFGQARKTDTQYF; CDR3nt: TGTGCCAGCAGTTTTGGACAGGCCCGAAAAACAGATACGCAGTATTTT; abundance: many; d_gene: TRBD1; v_gene: TRBV2; j_gene: TRBJ2-3
CDR3aa: CASRRGPAGGSNEQFF; CDR3nt: TGTGCCAGCAGAAGGGGCCCAGCGGGAGGATCCAATGAGCAGTTCTTC; abundance: many; d_gene: TRBD2; v_gene: TRBV6-5; j_gene: TRBJ2-1
CDR3aa: CTGTGNMNTEAFF; CDR3nt: TGCACCGGGACAGGGAACATGAACACTGAAGCTTTCTTT; abundance: few; d_gene: TRBD1; v_gene: TRBV29-1; j_gene: TRBJ1-1
CDR3aa: CASSLESAGRSYEQYF; CDR3nt: TGCGCCAGCAGCTTGGAATCAGCGGGTCGCTCCTACGAGCAGTACTTC; abundance: many; d_gene: -; v_gene: TRBV5-1; j_gene: TRBJ2-7
CDR3aa: CASSQVFVDRTTLAKNIQYF; CDR3nt: TGTGCCAGCAGCCAAGTCTTCGTGGACAGGACGACTTTAGCCAAAAACATTCAGTACTTC; abundance: many; d_gene: TRBD1; v_gene: TRBV3-1; j_gene: TRBJ2-4
CDR3aa: CSASKAGLQETQYF; CDR3nt: TGCAGTGCTAGCAAAGCGGGGCTGCAAGAGACCCAGTACTTC; abundance: many; d_gene: TRBD2; v_gene: TRBV20-1; j_gene: TRBJ2-5
CDR3aa: CSASQGAPNEKLFF; CDR3nt: TGCAGTGCTTCCCAAGGAGCCCCCAATGAAAAACTGTTTTTT; abundance: many; d_gene: -; v_gene: TRBV20-1; j_gene: TRBJ1-4
CDR3aa: CSASSLGSGSTDTQYF; CDR3nt: TGCAGTGCTAGCTCCTTGGGTAGCGGGAGTACAGATACGCAGTATTTT; abundance: -; d_gene: TRBD2; v_gene: TRBV20-1; j_gene: TRBJ2-3
CDR3aa: CASSYGGILTYNEQFF; CDR3nt: TGTGCCAGCAGTTACGGAGGGATACTAACTTACAATGAGCAGTTCTTC; abundance: few; d_gene: -; v_gene: TRBV6-2/TRBV6-3; j_gene: TRBJ2-1